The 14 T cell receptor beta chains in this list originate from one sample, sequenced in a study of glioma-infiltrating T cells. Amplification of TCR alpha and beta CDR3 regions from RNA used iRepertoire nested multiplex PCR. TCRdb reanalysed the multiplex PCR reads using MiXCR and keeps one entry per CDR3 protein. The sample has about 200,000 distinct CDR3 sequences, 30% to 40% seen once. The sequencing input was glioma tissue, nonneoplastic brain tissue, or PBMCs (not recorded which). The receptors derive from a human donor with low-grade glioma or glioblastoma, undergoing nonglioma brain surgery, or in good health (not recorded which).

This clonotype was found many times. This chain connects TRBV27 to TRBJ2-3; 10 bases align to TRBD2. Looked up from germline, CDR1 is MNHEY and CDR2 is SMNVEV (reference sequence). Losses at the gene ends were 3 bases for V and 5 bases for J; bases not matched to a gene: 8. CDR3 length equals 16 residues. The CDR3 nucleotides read TGTGCCAGCAGTTTGGGACTAGCGAGAGGGGAAGATACGCAGTATTTT. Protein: CASSLGLARGEDTQYF.

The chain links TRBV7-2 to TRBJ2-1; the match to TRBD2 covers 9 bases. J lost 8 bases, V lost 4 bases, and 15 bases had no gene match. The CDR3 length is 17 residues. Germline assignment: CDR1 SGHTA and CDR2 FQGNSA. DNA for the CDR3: TGTGCCAGCAGCTCGGGGGGGACTAGCCTCCCTAGGCATGAGCAGTTCTTC. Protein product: CASSSGGTSLPRHEQFF.

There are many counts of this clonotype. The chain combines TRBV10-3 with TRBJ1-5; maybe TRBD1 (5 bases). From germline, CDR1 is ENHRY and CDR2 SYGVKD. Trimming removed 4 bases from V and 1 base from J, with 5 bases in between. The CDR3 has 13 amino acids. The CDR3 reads CAISGDSNQPQHF. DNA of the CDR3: TGTGCCATCAGTGGGGACAGCAATCAGCCCCAGCATTTT.

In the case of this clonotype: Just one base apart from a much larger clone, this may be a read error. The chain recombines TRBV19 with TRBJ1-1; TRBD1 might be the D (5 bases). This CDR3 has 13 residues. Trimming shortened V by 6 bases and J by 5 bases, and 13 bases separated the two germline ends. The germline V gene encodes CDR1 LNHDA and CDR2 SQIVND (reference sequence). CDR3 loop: CASRAGAGTEAFF. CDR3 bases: TGTGCCAGTAGAGCCGGGGCAGGAACTGAAGCTTTCTTT. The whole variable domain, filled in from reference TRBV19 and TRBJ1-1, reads DGGITQSPKYLFRKEGQNVTLSCEQNLNHDAMYWYRQDPGQGLRLIYYSQIVNDFQKGDIAEGYSVSREKKESFPLTVTSAQKNPTAFYLCASRAGAGTEAFFGQGTRLTVV.

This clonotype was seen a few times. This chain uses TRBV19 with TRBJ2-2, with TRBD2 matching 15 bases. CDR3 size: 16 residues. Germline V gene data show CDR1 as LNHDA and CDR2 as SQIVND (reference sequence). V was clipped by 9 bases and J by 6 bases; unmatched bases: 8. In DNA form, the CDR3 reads TGTGCCAGCCTCGAGGGACTAGCGGGAGGTTCCGGGGAGCTGTTTTTT. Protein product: CASLEGLAGGSGELFF.

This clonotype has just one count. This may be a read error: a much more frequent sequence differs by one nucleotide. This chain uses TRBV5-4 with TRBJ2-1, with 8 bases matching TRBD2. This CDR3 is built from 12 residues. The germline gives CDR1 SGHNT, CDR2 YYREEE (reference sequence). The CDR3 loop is CASSLVTSAEVF. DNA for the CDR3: TGTGCCAGCAGCTTGGTGACTAGCGCGGAGGTCTTC.

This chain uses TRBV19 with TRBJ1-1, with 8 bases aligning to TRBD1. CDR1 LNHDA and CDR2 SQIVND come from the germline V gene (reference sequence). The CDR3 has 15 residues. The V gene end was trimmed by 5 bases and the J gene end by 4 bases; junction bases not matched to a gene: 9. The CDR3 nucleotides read TGTGCCAGTAGTTCCGCGGACAGGGTAGGCACTGAAGCTTTCTTT. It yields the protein CASSSADRVGTEAFF.

CDR3 nucleotide sequence: TGTGCCAGTAGTATCACCGGGGACTACAATGAGCAGTTCTTC. This codes for CASSITGDYNEQFF. The chain combines TRBV19 with TRBJ2-1; weak D call: TRBD2 (5 bases). The V gene's germline CDR1 is LNHDA and CDR2 SQIVND (reference sequence). The ends were cut back, 3 bases at V and 3 bases at J, with 9 bases in the middle. The CDR3 covers 14 residues.

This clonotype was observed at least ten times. The CDR3 bases are TGTGCCAGCAGCTTATGGCGGACAAGCACAGATACGCAGTATTTT. Translated: CASSLWRTSTDTQYF. V gene TRBV7-9 combines with J gene TRBJ2-3; possible D gene TRBD1, 5 bases. The germline gives CDR1 SEHNR, CDR2 FQNEAQ (reference sequence). CDR3 length: 15 amino acids. Trimming shortened V by 2 bases and J by 0 bases, and 9 bases separated the two germline ends.

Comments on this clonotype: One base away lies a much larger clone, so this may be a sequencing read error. CDR3 in amino acids: CATQDLTKNIQYF. CDR3 nucleotide sequence: TGTGCCACCCAGGACCTAACCAAAAACATTCAGTACTTC. The chain uses TRBV28 and TRBJ2-4; D is unclear. The CDR3 covers 13 residues. The V gene lost 10 bases and the J gene lost 2 bases, with 12 bases spanning the gap. Germline V lookup: CDR1 MDHEN, CDR2 SYDVKM.

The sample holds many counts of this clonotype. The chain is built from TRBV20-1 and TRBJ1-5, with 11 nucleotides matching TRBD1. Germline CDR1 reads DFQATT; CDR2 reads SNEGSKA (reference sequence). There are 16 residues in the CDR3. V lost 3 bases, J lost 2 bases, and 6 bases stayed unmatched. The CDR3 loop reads CSASWDRGLGNQPQHF. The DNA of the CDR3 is TGCAGTGCTAGCTGGGACAGGGGGTTGGGCAATCAGCCCCAGCATTTT.

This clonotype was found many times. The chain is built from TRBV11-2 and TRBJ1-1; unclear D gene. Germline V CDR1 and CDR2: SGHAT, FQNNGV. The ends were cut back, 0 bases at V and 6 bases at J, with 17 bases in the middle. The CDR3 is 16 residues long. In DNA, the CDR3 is TGTGCCAGCAGCTTAGATCGCATGCGAGGCCGGGCTGAAGCTTTCTTT. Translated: CASSLDRMRGRAEAFF.

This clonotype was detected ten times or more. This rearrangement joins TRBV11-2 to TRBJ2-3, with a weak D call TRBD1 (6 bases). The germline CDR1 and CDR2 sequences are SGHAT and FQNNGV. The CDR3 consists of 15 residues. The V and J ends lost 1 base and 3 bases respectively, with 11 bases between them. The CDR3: CASSLGPGETDTQYF. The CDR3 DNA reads TGTGCCAGCAGCTTAGGTCCAGGGGAGACAGATACGCAGTATTTT.

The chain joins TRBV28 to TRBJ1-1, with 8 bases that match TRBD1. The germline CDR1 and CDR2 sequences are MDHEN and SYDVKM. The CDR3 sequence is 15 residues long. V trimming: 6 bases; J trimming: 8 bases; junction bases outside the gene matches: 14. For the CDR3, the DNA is TGTGCCAGCAGAGGGGTGGGGACAGGCAGGGCAGAAGCTTTCTTT. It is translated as CASRGVGTGRAEAFF.